This TCR beta chain was profiled in a study of blood T cell repertoires in COVID-19. Some clones are missing from TCRdb's copy, which holds only in-frame ones; the method was immunoSEQ multiplex PCR. Here the sample spans approximately 190,000 clones, around 80% being singletons. J gave up 6 bases and V 5 bases, and 10 bases lay outside the gene matches. The CDR3 sequence is 15 residues long. Germline values: CDR1 MDHEN, CDR2 SYDVKM. Sequenced: peripheral blood. The chain combines TRBV28 with TRBJ2-1, with TRBD1 identical over 7 bases. The sequence came from a young man with active or convalescent COVID-19. The CDR3 DNA follows: TGTGCCAGCAGTCCCCCCGACAGGGTCAGCAATGAGCAGTTCTTC. Its protein product is CASSPPDRVSNEQFF. Full variable domain (remainder filled in from reference TRBV28 and TRBJ2-1): DVKVTQSSRYLVKRTGEKVFLECVQDMDHENMFWYRQDPGLGLRLIYFSYDVKMKEKGDIPEGYSVSREKKERFSLILESASTNQTSMYLCASSPPDRVSNEQFFGPGTRLTVL.